A selection of T cell receptor beta chains follows, all from one sample in a study of T cell repertoires in cytomegalovirus infection. TCRdb re-analysed the reads in MiXCR, keeping a single row per CDR3 protein. The sample yields about 140,000 distinct CDR3 sequences, 5.5% to 7% seen once. Material: PBMCs. Receptors were obtained from a human donor in good health (CMV status not recorded). Some clones in this sample may be carry-over from other donors' samples. The CDR3 runs from the conserved cysteine through the conserved F or W. Each record gives: D gene, J gene, V gene, clone size, CDR3 protein, CDR3 DNA. A D gene is named only where the DNA matches it firmly. Only some rows state a clone size, as once, few, many or a class for expanded clones.

>TRBD1|TRBJ1-5|TRBV6-2/TRBV6-3|NA
CASSRRQGDNQPQHF
TGTGCCAGCAGCCGCCGACAGGGAGACAATCAGCCCCAGCATTTT
>NA|TRBJ2-7|TRBV7-2|many
CASSPPGAGVAQAYEQYF
TGTGCCAGCAGCCCTCCGGGGGCGGGGGTGGCGCAAGCCTACGAGCAGTACTTC
>NA|TRBJ2-5|TRBV3-1|many
CASSQDAAVGTQYF
TGTGCCAGCAGCCAAGATGCCGCGGTGGGGACCCAGTACTTC
>NA|TRBJ2-3|TRBV5-4|few
CASRSSGRGATDTQYF
TGTGCCAGCAGGTCATCGGGGCGGGGAGCGACAGATACGCAGTATTTT
>TRBD1|TRBJ2-2|TRBV14|NA
CASSLRDRARPGELFF
TGTGCCAGCAGCTTACGAGACAGGGCACGACCTGGGGAGCTGTTTTTT
>TRBD1|TRBJ2-7|TRBV20-1|many
CSANPTGKSVPSYEQYF
TGCAGTGCTAACCCGACAGGGAAATCGGTGCCCTCCTACGAGCAGTACTTC
>NA|TRBJ1-1|TRBV7-2|many
CASSGQGPGTEAFF
TGTGCCAGCAGCGGTCAAGGGCCGGGCACTGAAGCTTTCTTT
>TRBD2|TRBJ2-7|TRBV10-3|many
CAISTGLAGAGDEQYF
TGTGCCATCAGCACCGGACTAGCGGGGGCAGGGGACGAGCAGTACTTC
>NA|TRBJ2-6|TRBV19|many
CASSRGVSGANVLTF
TGTGCCAGTAGTAGAGGGGTCTCTGGGGCCAACGTCCTGACTTTC
>TRBD1|TRBJ1-4|TRBV7-2|many
CASSSYRGRGEKLFF
TGTGCCAGCAGCTCTTACAGGGGAAGGGGTGAAAAACTGTTTTTT
>NA|TRBJ2-5|TRBV28|many
CARPGTAQETQYF
TGTGCCAGACCAGGGACCGCCCAAGAGACCCAGTACTTC
>NA|TRBJ2-7|TRBV6-1|many
CASSERFDLEQYF
TGTGCCAGCAGTGAACGGTTCGACCTGGAGCAGTACTTC
>TRBD1|TRBJ1-5|TRBV7-2|many
CASSLAGGSQPQHF
TGTGCCAGCAGCTTAGCAGGGGGCAGCCAGCCCCAGCATTTT
>NA|TRBJ1-5|TRBV20-1|few
CSARDQAGIQPQHF
TGCAGTGCTAGAGACCAGGCGGGGATACAGCCCCAGCATTTT
>NA|TRBJ2-1|TRBV19|NA
CASRTFSSSYNEQFF
TGTGCCAGTAGGACTTTTTCGAGCTCCTACAATGAGCAGTTCTTC
>NA|TRBJ2-7|TRBV12-3/TRBV12-4|many
CASSRPPLWEQYF
TGTGCCAGCAGTCGTCCACCCCTTTGGGAGCAGTACTTC
>TRBD2|TRBJ2-5|TRBV4-1|many
CASSQGGGAGGGWQETQYF
TGCGCCAGCAGCCAAGGAGGAGGAGCGGGGGGGGGCTGGCAAGAGACCCAGTACTTC
>NA|TRBJ1-1|TRBV19|NA
CASSMYRGVAFF
TGTGCCAGTAGTATGTATCGAGGTGTAGCTTTCTTT
>TRBD2|TRBJ2-3|TRBV20-1|NA
CSARDVALAGPSDTQYF
TGCAGTGCTAGAGATGTAGCCCTAGCGGGGCCCTCCGATACGCAGTATTTT
>NA|TRBJ2-2|TRBV20-1|few
CSARDWRRSLTGELFF
TGCAGTGCTAGAGATTGGCGAAGGAGCCTCACCGGGGAGCTGTTTTTT
>TRBD1|TRBJ1-4|TRBV6-6|many
CASSGSRGLKEKLFF
TGTGCCAGCAGTGGATCCAGGGGGCTTAAAGAAAAACTGTTTTTT
>TRBD1|TRBJ1-4|TRBV2|many
CASSTDRGLEKLFF
TGTGCCAGCAGTACCGACAGGGGTTTGGAAAAACTGTTTTTT
>NA|TRBJ2-7|TRBV11-2|NA
CASSSSWGDPLEQYF
TGTGCCAGCAGCTCGTCTTGGGGGGACCCTCTCGAGCAGTACTTC
>NA|TRBJ2-1|TRBV12-5|NA
CASGLGLQGDEQFF
TGTGCTAGTGGTTTGGGCTTACAGGGAGATGAGCAGTTCTTC
>NA|TRBJ2-1|TRBV6-2/TRBV6-3|many
CASSFPRGHYNEQFF
TGTGCCAGCAGTTTTCCGCGGGGCCACTACAATGAGCAGTTCTTC
>NA|TRBJ2-1|TRBV7-8|many
CASSLAGQWVYNEQFF
TGTGCCAGCAGCTTAGCGGGGCAGTGGGTTTACAATGAGCAGTTCTTC
>NA|TRBJ1-6|TRBV29-1|many
CSVSEGNSPLHF
TGCAGCGTTTCAGAGGGGAATTCACCCCTCCACTTT
>NA|TRBJ1-2|TRBV2|few
CASSEKAGLSYGYTF
TGTGCCAGCAGTGAAAAGGCAGGGTTGAGCTATGGCTACACCTTC
>NA|TRBJ2-1|TRBV20-1|many
CSASPMGYNEQFF
TGCAGTGCTAGCCCAATGGGGTACAATGAGCAGTTCTTC
>NA|TRBJ2-1|TRBV10-1|few
CASSENGGEQFF
TGCGCCAGCAGCGAGAACGGGGGTGAGCAGTTCTTC
>NA|TRBJ1-6|TRBV7-6|many
CASSRVNSPLHF
TGTGCCAGCAGTCGCGTCAATTCACCCCTCCACTTT
>TRBD2|TRBJ2-1|TRBV24-1|few
CATSDPGLAGPYNEQFF
TGTGCCACCAGTGACCCGGGACTAGCGGGGCCATACAATGAGCAGTTCTTC
>TRBD1|TRBJ1-2|TRBV12-3/TRBV12-4|many
CASRGTGPGYGYTF
TGTGCCAGCCGCGGGACAGGGCCCGGCTATGGCTACACCTTC
>TRBD2|TRBJ2-3|TRBV5-1|many
CASSTRTSGGRDTQYF
TGCGCCAGCAGCACCCGGACTAGCGGGGGCCGAGATACGCAGTATTTT
>NA|TRBJ2-5|TRBV30|many
CAWSVSGTSQETQYF
TGTGCCTGGAGTGTATCCGGGACCTCTCAAGAGACCCAGTACTTC
>NA|TRBJ2-3|TRBV15|few
CATSRTGESITDTQYF
TGTGCCACCAGCAGAACCGGGGAGTCAATCACAGATACGCAGTATTTT
>NA|TRBJ2-2|TRBV11-3|NA
CASSPATAGELFF
TGTGCCAGCAGCCCCGCGACGGCCGGGGAGCTGTTTTTT
>NA|TRBJ1-5|TRBV20-1|many
CSASSGLEPQHF
TGCAGTGCTAGTTCAGGGTTGGAGCCCCAGCATTTT
>TRBD1|TRBJ1-5|TRBV24-1|many
CATSDPGQGTDQPQHF
TGTGCCACCAGTGACCCGGGACAGGGTACTGATCAGCCCCAGCATTTT
>NA|TRBJ1-6|TRBV5-4|NA
CASSLGGRQSPLHF
TGTGCCAGCAGCTTGGGAGGCCGTCAGTCGCCCCTCCACTTT
>TRBD1|TRBJ2-1|TRBV7-9|few
CASSLVSGTGGFNEQFF
TGTGCCAGCAGCTTAGTTTCGGGGACAGGGGGCTTCAATGAGCAGTTCTTC
>NA|TRBJ1-5|TRBV12-3/TRBV12-4|many
CASSLGSNQPQHF
TGTGCCAGCAGCTTAGGTAGCAATCAGCCCCAGCATTTT